Shown below are 27 T cell receptor beta chains from a single sample sequenced in a study of CD8 T cells in ankylosing spondylitis. TCRdb re-called the 5' RACE reads through MiXCR, storing one row per CDR3 protein. The sample carries around 300,000 distinct CDR3 sequences, over 12% recorded once. The material sequenced was blood, either unsorted or a sorted T cell fraction (not recorded which). The receptors derive from a male donor with ankylosing spondylitis or in good health (not recorded which).

This chain connects TRBV5-6 to TRBJ2-6; no reliable D call. Germline values: CDR1 SGHDT, CDR2 YYEEEE. This CDR3 is built from 12 residues. Trimming cost V 0 bases and J 6 bases, with 1 base left between them. The DNA for the CDR3 is TGTGCCAGCAGCTTGGAGGCCAACGTCCTGACTTTC. Translated, it gives CASSLEANVLTF.

The table lists this clonotype with a few counts. The chain is built from TRBV2 and TRBJ2-7, with TRBD2 matching 7 bases. Germline CDR1 SNHLY, CDR2 FYNNEI. The trim removed 8 bases at V and 1 base at J, leaving 5 bases unmatched. The CDR3 contains 13 residues. CDR3 in DNA: TGTGCCAGCGGAAGCGGGGCTTCCTACGAGCAGTACTTC. Its translation is CASGSGASYEQYF.

The sample holds many counts of this clonotype. The chain recombines TRBV12-3 or TRBV12-4 with TRBJ2-5, with D perhaps TRBD2 (6 bases). This CDR3 has 14 amino acids. V was clipped by 3 bases and J by 3 bases, with 11 bases between them. The chain's CDR3 is CASSLTSREETQYF. The CDR3 DNA is TGTGCCAGCAGTTTGACTAGTAGGGAAGAGACCCAGTACTTC.

This clonotype has only a few counts. The V gene is TRBV7-8, the J gene TRBJ1-2, with a possible D match to TRBD1 (6 bases). The CDR3 extends over 15 amino acids. Trimming removed 2 bases at V and 3 bases at J, with 13 bases between. Germline CDR1 is SGHVS and CDR2 is FQNEAQ. The CDR3 bases are TGTGCCAGCAGCTTAACTTCGGGGGGCTACTATGGCTACACCTTC. This codes for CASSLTSGGYYGYTF.

The CDR3 sequence: CASSKGGLGAGGRNEQFF. As DNA, the CDR3 is TGTGCCAGCAGCAAAGGTGGGCTGGGGGCGGGAGGGCGCAATGAGCAGTTCTTC. The chain has TRBV21-1 and TRBJ2-1; the table's D call, TRBD2, has no DNA check behind it. TRBV21-1 is shown as a pseudogene. The CDR3 runs to 18 residues.

V gene TRBV19 combines with J gene TRBJ2-1; D is ambiguous. This CDR3 spans 15 amino acids. Germline V CDR1 and CDR2: LNHDA, SQIVND (reference sequence). Trimming pared 5 bases from V and 5 bases from J, leaving 16 bases between. The CDR3: CASSPPGRRDNEQFF. The DNA for the CDR3 is TGTGCCAGTAGTCCTCCAGGACGTAGAGACAATGAGCAGTTCTTC.

Only a few counts were recorded for this clonotype. V usage is TRBV5-1 and J usage is TRBJ2-3, with D possibly matching TRBD1 (6 bases). The CDR3 length is 14 residues. The germline V and J ends were trimmed by 2 bases and 3 bases, with 10 bases remaining between them. CDR1 is SGHRS and CDR2 is YFSETQ in the germline V gene. This CDR3 is CASSFGTLTDTQYF. In nucleotides, the CDR3 is TGCGCCAGCAGCTTCGGGACACTTACAGATACGCAGTATTTT.

V usage is TRBV5-1 and J usage is TRBJ2-4; no firm D call. The CDR3 is made up of 15 amino acids. Trimming removed 0 bases from V and 0 bases from J, with 7 bases in between. Germline V gene sequence: CDR1 SGHRS, CDR2 YFSETQ. CDR3 coding DNA: TGCGCCAGCAGCTTGGAGCCGATAGCCAAAAACATTCAGTACTTC. Translated, it gives CASSLEPIAKNIQYF.

In its sample, this clonotype was seen many times. The chain joins TRBV6-1 to TRBJ1-1; perhaps TRBD1 as D (6 bases). Germline assignment: CDR1 MNHNS and CDR2 SASEGT. The CDR3 consists of 15 residues. V was clipped by 4 bases and J by 1 base, with 13 bases between them. The CDR3 loop reads CASSAFGQTNTEAFF. CDR3 DNA: TGTGCCAGCAGTGCTTTCGGACAGACGAACACTGAAGCTTTCTTT.

This clonotype has ten or more counts. This chain uses TRBV10-3 with TRBJ2-1; TRBD2 matches 8 bases. Trimming at V came to 6 bases and at J to 10 bases, leaving 8 bases not matched to a gene. Per the germline V gene, CDR1 is ENHRY and CDR2 is SYGVKD. The CDR3 runs to 13 residues. The DNA of the CDR3 is TGTGCCATCAGGGAGCGGGAGTTAGGGGAGCAGTTCTTC. It translates to CAIRERELGEQFF.

Comments on this clonotype: Germline and junction disagree at one end, which may indicate a read error. The chain carries TRBV12-3 or TRBV12-4 and TRBJ1-5; no reliable D call. The CDR3 totals 12 residues. CDR3 protein: CASTLNDQPQHF. For the CDR3, the DNA is TGTGCCAGCACTTTAAACGATCAGCCCCAGCATTTT.

This clonotype has only a few counts. The chain links TRBV29-1 to TRBJ2-2; weak D call: TRBD2 (5 bases). This CDR3 spans 12 amino acids. The germline V gene encodes CDR1 SQVTM and CDR2 ANQGSEA. The germline V and J ends were trimmed by 4 bases and 6 bases, with 9 bases remaining between them. The DNA for the CDR3 is TGCAGCGTTGGCAGGAGGCCCGGGGAGCTGTTTTTT. Amino acid sequence: CSVGRRPGELFF.

This clonotype was observed a few times. The J gene is TRBJ2-5, the V gene TRBV3-1, with 14 nucleotides matching TRBD2. The germline gives CDR1 LGHDT, CDR2 YNNKEL (reference sequence). The V segment lost 3 bases and the J segment 4 bases; nucleotides outside the gene matches: 7. This CDR3 spans 17 amino acids. In nucleotides, the CDR3 is TGTGCCAGCAGCCAGGAGACTAGCGGGAGGGCGGGAGAGACCCAGTACTTC. It yields the protein CASSQETSGRAGETQYF.

This clonotype was seen ten or more times. The gene calls are TRBV7-2 and TRBJ2-1; D assignment may be TRBD1 or TRBD2 (6 bases each). This CDR3 is built from 15 residues. The germline V gene encodes CDR1 SGHTA and CDR2 FQGNSA. V was trimmed by 1 base and J by 2 bases, leaving 9 bases between them. CDR3 sequence reads: CASSLGGATYNEQFF. CDR3 nucleotides: TGTGCCAGCAGCTTAGGGGGGGCAACCTACAATGAGCAGTTCTTC.

With regard to this clonotype: The junction differs from germline at one of its ends, possibly a read error. The J gene is TRBJ2-1, the V gene TRBV11-3; D not certain. This CDR3 region has 11 residues. CDR1 SGHNT and CDR2 YENEEA come from the germline V gene. Written as DNA, the CDR3 is TGTGCCAGCAGCTTAGCGACCCAAACGTACTTC. Translation: CASSLATQTYF.

This clonotype has ten or more counts. The chain combines TRBV12-3 or TRBV12-4 with TRBJ1-1; no reliable D call. The CDR3 is made up of 12 amino acids. Trimming stripped 3 bases from V and 6 bases from J, with 8 bases between. This CDR3 is CASSFRGPEAFF. CDR3 in DNA: TGTGCCAGCAGTTTTCGGGGTCCTGAAGCTTTCTTT.

CDR3 amino acids: CAWSQQGTPNEQFF. The CDR3 DNA follows: TGTGCCTGGAGTCAACAGGGGACGCCCAATGAGCAGTTCTTC. The V and J genes are TRBV30 and TRBJ2-1, with 7 bases aligning to TRBD1. The CDR3 runs to 14 residues. The V gene end was trimmed by 2 bases and the J gene end by 6 bases; junction bases not matched to a gene: 7. In germline, CDR1 is GTSNPN, CDR2 SVGIG (reference sequence).

V gene TRBV4-1 combines with J gene TRBJ2-5; 8 nucleotides match TRBD2. The CDR3 totals 15 residues. V lost 4 bases, J lost 4 bases, and 8 bases stayed unmatched. Germline CDR1 and CDR2: MGHRA and YSYEKL. In DNA, the CDR3 is TGCGCCAGCAGCCTCATCGGGGGGGCTGTAGAGACCCAGTACTTC. Protein product: CASSLIGGAVETQYF.

The chain joins TRBV2 to TRBJ2-7, with D uncertain. Trimming took 2 bases from V and 5 from J, leaving 16 bases between them. Germline V gene data show CDR1 as SNHLY and CDR2 as FYNNEI. There are 15 residues in the CDR3. CDR3 in DNA: TGTGCCAGCAGTGAAAGCCAACCTTTTGAGAACGAGCAGTACTTC. It is translated as CASSESQPFENEQYF.

This chain uses TRBV27 with TRBJ2-1; D perhaps matches TRBD1 (7 bases). The CDR3 covers 13 residues. Trimming removed 0 bases at V and 13 bases at J, with 13 bases between. The V gene's germline CDR1 is MNHEY and CDR2 SMNVEV (reference sequence). The CDR3 bases are TGTGCCAGCAGTTTATCGCGGGACAGAACTCAGTTCTTC. It is translated as CASSLSRDRTQFF.

The chain joins TRBV12-3 or TRBV12-4 to TRBJ1-6, with D possibly TRBD1 on 5 matching bases. The V end was cut by 3 bases, the J end by 9 bases, with 12 bases between. This CDR3 is built from 14 residues. The CDR3 region is CASSFGAGPSPLHF. The CDR3 nucleotides are TGTGCCAGCAGTTTCGGGGCAGGGCCTTCACCCCTCCACTTT.

The sample holds a few counts of this clonotype. The V and J genes are TRBV24-1 and TRBJ2-2; D uncertain. From germline, CDR1 is KGHDR and CDR2 SFDVKD. The CDR3 runs 16 residues. V lost 2 bases and J 2 bases, leaving 11 bases between the germline ends. The CDR3 nucleotides read TGTGCCACCAGTGATTCGAGGACCGACAACACCGGGGAGCTGTTTTTT. It is translated as CATSDSRTDNTGELFF.

This clonotype occurred a few times. This chain connects TRBV20-1 to TRBJ1-1; weak D call: TRBD1 (6 bases). V dropped 8 bases and J dropped 5 bases, with 21 bases sitting between them. Germline lookup yields CDR1 DFQATT and CDR2 SNEGSKA (reference sequence). The CDR3 contains 14 residues. CDR3 in DNA: TGCAGTTGGGGGGGCGCGGAGCTGTGGACTGAAGCTTTCTTT. Residues: CSWGGAELWTEAFF.

This clonotype was detected only a few times. V is TRBV3-1 and J is TRBJ2-3; TRBD2 aligns across 9 bases. The germline CDR1 and CDR2 sequences are LGHDT and YNNKEL (reference sequence). V trimming: 0 bases; J trimming: 3 bases; junction bases outside the gene matches: 10. The length of the CDR3 is 18 residues. The CDR3 sequence is CASSQDSGGPFETDTQYF. CDR3 DNA sequence: TGTGCCAGCAGCCAAGACAGCGGGGGGCCCTTTGAGACAGATACGCAGTATTTT.

This clonotype was counted ten times or more. This chain uses TRBV7-9 with TRBJ2-7, with D tentatively TRBD1 or TRBD2 (5 bases each). From germline, CDR1 is SEHNR and CDR2 FQNEAQ (reference sequence). The CDR3 contains 15 residues. Trimming removed 5 bases from V and 3 bases from J, with 17 bases in between. The CDR3 DNA sequence: TGTGCCAGCAGCCCACGGGGCTCAATACTCTACGAGCAGTACTTC. It codes for CASSPRGSILYEQYF.

The table lists this clonotype with a few counts. The chain combines TRBV18 with TRBJ2-1; D call uncertain. Germline V gene lookup returns CDR1 KGHSH and CDR2 LQKENI. V lost 2 bases, J lost 7 bases, and 15 bases lay in between. The CDR3 has 15 amino acids. For the CDR3, the DNA is TGTGCCAGCTCACCAGGCACTACTACAAGGAATGAGCAGTTCTTC. It translates to CASSPGTTTRNEQFF.

This clonotype occurred a few times. This chain uses TRBV6-5 with TRBJ2-5; 15 bases are a match to TRBD2. Germline V CDR1 and CDR2: MNHEY, SVGAGI. This CDR3 contains 17 residues. J was trimmed by 5 bases and V by 3 bases; bases with no gene match: 7. The CDR3 bases are TGTGCCAGCAGTTATTCCGGACTAGCGGGGGGGTTGGAGACCCAGTACTTC. Its protein is CASSYSGLAGGLETQYF.